A selection of T cell receptor beta chains follows, all from one sample in a study of blood T cell repertoires in COVID-19. Sequencing used immunoSEQ multiplex PCR; TCRdb keeps in-frame clones, though not all of them. The table has around 190,000 clones, about 81% seen once. The specimen sequenced was peripheral blood. The receptors were gathered from a woman aged 55 to 70 with COVID-19, enrolled during active disease. CDR3s include the opening cysteine and the closing phenylalanine or tryptophan. The D gene is left open where the match is weak. The size of a clone is reported for some rows only, either as once, few or many, or as a class for expanded clones.

cdr3_aa: CAWSLSDRSSGNTIYF; cdr3_nt: TGTGCCTGGAGCCTGAGTGACCGGAGCTCTGGAAACACCATATATTTT; d_call: NA; j_call: TRBJ1-3; clone_size: NA; v_call: TRBV30
cdr3_aa: CASSLGLAGNTDTQYF; cdr3_nt: TGTGCCAGCAGCCTGGGACTAGCGGGGAACACAGATACGCAGTATTTT; d_call: TRBD2; j_call: TRBJ2-3; clone_size: NA; v_call: TRBV5-6
cdr3_aa: CASSSQSSGNTIYF; cdr3_nt: TGTGCCAGCAGCTCACAGAGCTCTGGAAACACCATATATTTT; d_call: NA; j_call: TRBJ1-3; clone_size: NA; v_call: TRBV9
cdr3_aa: CASSLALGGNNEKLFF; cdr3_nt: TGTGCCAGCAGCTTAGCTCTGGGGGGTAATAATGAAAAACTGTTTTTT; d_call: NA; j_call: TRBJ1-4; clone_size: NA; v_call: TRBV7-8
cdr3_aa: CASSLRLPGPGELFF; cdr3_nt: TGTGCCAGCAGCTTAAGGTTGCCTGGGCCCGGGGAGCTGTTTTTT; d_call: NA; j_call: TRBJ2-2; clone_size: NA; v_call: TRBV7-8
cdr3_aa: CASSPARAENTEAFF; cdr3_nt: TGTGCCAGCTCACCAGCCCGCGCCGAGAACACTGAAGCTTTCTTT; d_call: NA; j_call: TRBJ1-1; clone_size: few; v_call: TRBV18
cdr3_aa: CASSPLGRGETQYF; cdr3_nt: TGCGCCAGCTCTCCTTTGGGGCGCGGAGAGACCCAGTACTTC; d_call: NA; j_call: TRBJ2-5; clone_size: NA; v_call: TRBV10-2
cdr3_aa: CASRVTSGGPGDTQYF; cdr3_nt: TGTGCCAGCAGGGTTACTAGCGGGGGGCCGGGAGATACGCAGTATTTT; d_call: TRBD2; j_call: TRBJ2-3; clone_size: NA; v_call: TRBV2
cdr3_aa: CASSVADLEGVRFF; cdr3_nt: TGTGCCAGCAGCGTAGCGGACTTGGAAGGCGTTCGGTTCTTC; d_call: NA; j_call: TRBJ2-1; clone_size: few; v_call: TRBV9
cdr3_aa: CASSQGTSKGNEQFF; cdr3_nt: TGTGCCAGCAGCCAAGGGACTAGCAAAGGGAATGAGCAGTTCTTC; d_call: TRBD2; j_call: TRBJ2-1; clone_size: NA; v_call: TRBV4-2
cdr3_aa: CASSIQGNNEKLFF; cdr3_nt: TGTGCCAGCAGTATACAGGGAAATAATGAAAAACTGTTTTTT; d_call: NA; j_call: TRBJ1-4; clone_size: once; v_call: TRBV6-5
cdr3_aa: CASSRDFSYNSPLHF; cdr3_nt: TGTGCCAGCAGCCGAGATTTCTCCTATAATTCACCCCTCCACTTT; d_call: NA; j_call: TRBJ1-6; clone_size: few; v_call: TRBV9
cdr3_aa: CASSPYSGSTDTQYF; cdr3_nt: TGTGCCAGCAGCCCCTATAGCGGTAGCACAGATACGCAGTATTTT; d_call: NA; j_call: TRBJ2-3; clone_size: NA; v_call: TRBV7-3
cdr3_aa: CASSLRAGASTGELFF; cdr3_nt: TGTGCCAGCAGCCTACGGGCGGGGGCTTCGACCGGGGAGCTGTTTTTT; d_call: NA; j_call: TRBJ2-2; clone_size: NA; v_call: TRBV14
cdr3_aa: CASSIRGVNSPLHF; cdr3_nt: TGTGCCAGTAGTATCCGGGGGGTGAATTCACCCCTCCACTTT; d_call: NA; j_call: TRBJ1-6; clone_size: NA; v_call: TRBV19
cdr3_aa: CASSHADRTYEQYF; cdr3_nt: TGTGCCAGCAGCCACGCGGACAGGACCTACGAGCAGTACTTC; d_call: TRBD1; j_call: TRBJ2-7; clone_size: NA; v_call: TRBV7-2
cdr3_aa: CASSWSDTSSGNTIYF; cdr3_nt: TGCGCCAGCAGCTGGTCGGACACGAGCTCTGGAAACACCATATATTTT; d_call: NA; j_call: TRBJ1-3; clone_size: NA; v_call: TRBV5-1
cdr3_aa: CASSSNRGLGYTF; cdr3_nt: TGTGCCAGCAGCTCCAACAGGGGGCTTGGCTACACCTTC; d_call: TRBD1; j_call: TRBJ1-2; clone_size: NA; v_call: TRBV5-4
cdr3_aa: CASSATTGTGNTIYF; cdr3_nt: TGTGCCAGCAGTGCCACGACAGGAACTGGAAACACCATATATTTT; d_call: NA; j_call: TRBJ1-3; clone_size: NA; v_call: TRBV25-1
cdr3_aa: CASSLGGGRSYSPLHF; cdr3_nt: TGTGCCAGCAGTTTAGGTGGCGGCAGATCATATTCACCCCTCCACTTT; d_call: NA; j_call: TRBJ1-6; clone_size: NA; v_call: TRBV27
cdr3_aa: CASSYSDIMNTEAFF; cdr3_nt: TGTGCCAGCAGTTATTCAGACATCATGAACACTGAAGCTTTCTTT; d_call: NA; j_call: TRBJ1-1; clone_size: NA; v_call: TRBV6-5
cdr3_aa: CASRSGGTDTQYF; cdr3_nt: TGTGCCAGCAGAAGCGGAGGCACAGATACGCAGTATTTT; d_call: NA; j_call: TRBJ2-3; clone_size: NA; v_call: TRBV7-2
cdr3_aa: CSAGRQGGPFF; cdr3_nt: TGCAGTGCTGGGAGACAGGGCGGGCCGTTTTTT; d_call: TRBD1; j_call: TRBJ1-4; clone_size: NA; v_call: TRBV20-1
cdr3_aa: CASIKELNTEAFF; cdr3_nt: TGTGCCAGCATTAAGGAGCTGAACACTGAAGCTTTCTTT; d_call: NA; j_call: TRBJ1-1; clone_size: NA; v_call: TRBV2
cdr3_aa: CASSRRGRGATGELFF; cdr3_nt: TGTGCCAGCAGCCGTAGGGGGAGGGGAGCCACCGGGGAGCTGTTTTTT; d_call: NA; j_call: TRBJ2-2; clone_size: NA; v_call: TRBV7-3
cdr3_aa: CASSVSPLGDSFF; cdr3_nt: TGTGCCAGCAGCGTTTCCCCATTGGGGGACTCTTTCTTT; d_call: NA; j_call: TRBJ1-1; clone_size: once; v_call: TRBV9
cdr3_aa: CASSFTGDYGYTF; cdr3_nt: TGTGCCAGCAGCTTTACAGGGGACTATGGCTACACCTTC; d_call: TRBD1; j_call: TRBJ1-2; clone_size: few; v_call: TRBV7-2
cdr3_aa: CASIAWNTEAFF; cdr3_nt: TGTGCCAGCATCGCGTGGAACACTGAAGCTTTCTTT; d_call: NA; j_call: TRBJ1-1; clone_size: NA; v_call: TRBV7-2
cdr3_aa: CASSPKTVKDTEAFF; cdr3_nt: TGTGCCAGCAGCCCGAAGACAGTAAAGGACACTGAAGCTTTCTTT; d_call: NA; j_call: TRBJ1-1; clone_size: NA; v_call: TRBV5-4
cdr3_aa: CASSDGGEGETQYF; cdr3_nt: TGTGCCAGCAGTGACGGGGGAGAGGGGGAGACCCAGTACTTC; d_call: NA; j_call: TRBJ2-5; clone_size: once; v_call: TRBV2